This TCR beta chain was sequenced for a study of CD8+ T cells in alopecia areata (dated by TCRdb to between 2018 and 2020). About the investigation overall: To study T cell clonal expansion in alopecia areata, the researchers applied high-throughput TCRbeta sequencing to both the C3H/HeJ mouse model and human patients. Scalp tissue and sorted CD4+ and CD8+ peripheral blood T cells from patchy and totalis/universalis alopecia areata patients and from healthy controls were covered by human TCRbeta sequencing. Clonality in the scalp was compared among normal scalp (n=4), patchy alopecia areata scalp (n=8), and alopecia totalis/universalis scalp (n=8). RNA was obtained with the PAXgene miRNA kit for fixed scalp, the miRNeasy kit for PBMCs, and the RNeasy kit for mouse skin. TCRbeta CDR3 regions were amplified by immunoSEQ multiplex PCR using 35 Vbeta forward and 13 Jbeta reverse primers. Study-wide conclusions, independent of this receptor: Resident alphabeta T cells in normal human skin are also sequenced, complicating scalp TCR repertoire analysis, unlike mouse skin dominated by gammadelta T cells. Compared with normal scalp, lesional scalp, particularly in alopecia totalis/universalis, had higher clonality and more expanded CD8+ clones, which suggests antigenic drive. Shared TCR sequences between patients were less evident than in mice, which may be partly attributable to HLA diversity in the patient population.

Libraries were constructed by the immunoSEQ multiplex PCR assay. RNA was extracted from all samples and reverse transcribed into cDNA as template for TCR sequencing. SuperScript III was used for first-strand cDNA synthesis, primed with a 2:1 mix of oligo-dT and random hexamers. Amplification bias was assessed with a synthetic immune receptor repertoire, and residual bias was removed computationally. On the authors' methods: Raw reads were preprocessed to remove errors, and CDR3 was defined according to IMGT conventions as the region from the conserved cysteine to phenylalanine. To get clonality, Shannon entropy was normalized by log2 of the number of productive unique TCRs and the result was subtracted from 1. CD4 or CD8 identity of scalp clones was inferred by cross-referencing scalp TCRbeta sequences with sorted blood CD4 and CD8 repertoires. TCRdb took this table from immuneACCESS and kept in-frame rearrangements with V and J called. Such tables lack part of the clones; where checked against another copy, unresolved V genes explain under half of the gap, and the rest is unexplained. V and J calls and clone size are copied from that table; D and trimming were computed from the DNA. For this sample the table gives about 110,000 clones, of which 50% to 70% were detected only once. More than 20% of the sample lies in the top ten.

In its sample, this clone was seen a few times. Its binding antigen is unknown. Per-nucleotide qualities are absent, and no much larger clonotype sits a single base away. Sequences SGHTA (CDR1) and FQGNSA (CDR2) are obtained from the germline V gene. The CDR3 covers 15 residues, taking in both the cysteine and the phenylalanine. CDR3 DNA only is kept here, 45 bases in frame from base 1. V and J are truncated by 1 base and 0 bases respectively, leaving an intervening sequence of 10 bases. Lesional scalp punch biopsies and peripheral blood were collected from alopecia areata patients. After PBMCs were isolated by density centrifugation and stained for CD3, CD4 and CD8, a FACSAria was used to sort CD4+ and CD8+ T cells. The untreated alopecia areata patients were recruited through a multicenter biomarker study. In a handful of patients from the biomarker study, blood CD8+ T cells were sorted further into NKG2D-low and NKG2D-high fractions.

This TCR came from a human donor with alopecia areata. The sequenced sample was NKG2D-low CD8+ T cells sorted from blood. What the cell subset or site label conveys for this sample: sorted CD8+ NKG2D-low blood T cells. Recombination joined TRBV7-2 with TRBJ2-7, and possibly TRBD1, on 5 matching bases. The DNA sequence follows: TGTGCCAGCAGCTTAGGAACAGGCCACTCCTACGAGCAGTACTTC. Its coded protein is CASSLGTGHSYEQYF.